Shown below are 9 T cell receptor beta chains from a single sample sequenced in a study of vaccination and CD4 T cells after COVID-19. Documented treatment: 10-day PBMC culture with coronavirus spike peptide pools or control peptides (ViraFEST assay). The assay that was used to sequence DNA from cultured CD4+ T cells was the Oncomine TCR Beta short-read assay. TCRdb reanalysed the PCR reads using MiXCR and keeps one entry per CDR3 protein. In the table there are more than 20,000 distinct CDR3 sequences, 40% to 55% of which are singletons. Antigen specificity for these receptors is unknown. The specimen comprised CD4+ T cells from blood, cultured in vitro, sampled before SARS-CoV-2 vaccination. These receptors all come from a human donor who received a COVID-19 vaccine.

The chain recombines TRBV6-4 with TRBJ1-2; 11 positions agree with TRBD1. Trimming removed 5 bases from V and 1 base from J; junction bases left unmatched: 3. This CDR3 has 15 amino acids. Germline loops: CDR1 MRHNA, CDR2 SNTAGT. CDR3 loop: CASSRDRGDNYGYTF. The CDR3 nucleotides are TGTGCCAGCAGTCGGGACAGGGGGGATAACTATGGCTACACCTTC.

The rearrangement joins TRBV30 to TRBJ1-1; tentatively, D is TRBD1 (5 bases). The CDR3 spans 15 residues. Trimming shortened V by 0 bases and J by 5 bases, and 16 bases separated the two germline ends. CDR1 is GTSNPN, CDR2 SVGIG, per germline (reference sequence). The CDR3 region has the DNA TGTGCCTGGAGTGTTGATCAAGGGGTTATTACTGAAGCTTTCTTT. Translation gives CAWSVDQGVITEAFF. The variable domain in full, with the rest retrieved from reference TRBV30 and TRBJ1-1, is SQTIHQWPATLVQPVGSPLSLECTVEGTSNPNLYWYRQAAGRGLQLLFYSVGIGQISSEVPQNLSASRPQDRQFILSSKKLLLSDSGFYLCAWSVDQGVITEAFFGQGTRLTVV.

The sample holds a few counts of this clonotype. The J gene is TRBJ1-3, the V gene TRBV20-1; D unresolved. The CDR3 has 11 residues. Germline V lookup: CDR1 DFQATT, CDR2 SNEGSKA (reference sequence). The V end lost 5 bases, the J end lost 3 bases, and 5 bases lay between the germline ends. CDR3 sequence reads: CSAGIGNTIYF. In DNA, the CDR3 is TGCAGTGCTGGGATTGGAAACACCATATATTTT.

This clonotype was picked up a small number of times. The chain has TRBV27 and TRBJ2-5, with 8 bases identical to TRBD2. J was trimmed by 5 bases and V by 7 bases; bases with no gene match: 15. The CDR3 runs to 16 residues. CDR1 and CDR2 (germline): MNHEY, SMNVEV (reference sequence). Here the CDR3 reads CASTPRRGALGETQYF. The CDR3 nucleotides read TGTGCCAGCACCCCCCGGCGGGGGGCCTTGGGGGAGACCCAGTACTTC.

The chain combines TRBV7-2 with TRBJ1-2; 10 positions match TRBD1. The germline CDR1 and CDR2 sequences are SGHTA and FQGNSA. V lost 4 bases and J lost 5; bases outside the gene matches: 7. This CDR3 comprises 15 residues. CDR3 protein: CASSSRTGGIYGYTF. The DNA for the CDR3 is TGTGCCAGCAGCTCTAGGACAGGGGGGATATATGGCTACACCTTC.

V gene TRBV30 combines with J gene TRBJ1-3, with 7 positions matching TRBD1. The CDR3 loop spans 13 amino acids. The germline CDR1 and CDR2 sequences are GTSNPN and SVGIG (reference sequence). V trimming: 8 bases; J trimming: 4 bases; junction bases outside the gene matches: 8. The CDR3 is CAGDRATGNTIYF. For the CDR3, the DNA is TGTGCCGGCGACAGGGCTACAGGAAACACCATATATTTT.

This clonotype came up a few times. The chain employs TRBV4-1 and TRBJ1-5, with 7 bases fitting TRBD1. V lost 6 bases, J lost 6 bases, and 14 bases stayed unmatched. Germline lookup yields CDR1 MGHRA and CDR2 YSYEKL. This CDR3 has 16 amino acids. CDR3: CASSPLGQAQGQPQHF. CDR3 coding DNA: TGCGCCAGCAGTCCCCTCGGACAGGCCCAAGGTCAGCCCCAGCATTTT.

This clonotype is a singleton in its sample. The chain carries TRBV10-3 and TRBJ2-6; tentative D call: TRBD1 (5 bases). V lost 3 bases and J 1 base, leaving 13 bases between the germline ends. The CDR3 spans 17 residues. Germline-derived CDR1 and CDR2 are ENHRY and SYGVKD. The CDR3 is CAISDLLRGSGANVLTF. DNA for the CDR3: TGTGCCATCAGTGATTTACTTAGGGGTTCTGGGGCCAACGTCCTGACTTTC.

Only a few counts were recorded for this clonotype. CDR3 in DNA: TGTGCCAGCAGCAAAGGGGTGTTTAGGGGGTGGGGCTCAGCTTTCTTT. This codes for CASSKGVFRGWGSAFF. The chain joins TRBV21-1 to TRBJ1-1; the table calls TRBD1, which could not be checked here. TRBV21-1 is labeled a pseudogene. The CDR3 extends over 16 amino acids.